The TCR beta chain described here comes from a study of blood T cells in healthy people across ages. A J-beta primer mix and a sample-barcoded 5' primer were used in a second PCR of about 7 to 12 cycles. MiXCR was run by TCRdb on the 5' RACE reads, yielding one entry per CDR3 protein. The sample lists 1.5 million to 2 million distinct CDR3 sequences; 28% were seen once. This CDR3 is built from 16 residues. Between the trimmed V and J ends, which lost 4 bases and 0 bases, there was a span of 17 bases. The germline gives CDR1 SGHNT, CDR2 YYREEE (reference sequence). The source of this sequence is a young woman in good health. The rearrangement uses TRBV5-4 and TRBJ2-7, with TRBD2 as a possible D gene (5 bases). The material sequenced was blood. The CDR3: CASSALPGIRSYEQYF. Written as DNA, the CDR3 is TGTGCCAGCAGCGCCCTCCCCGGGATTCGCTCCTACGAGCAGTACTTC.